This T cell receptor beta chain comes out of a study of human T cells and chemical hapten exposure. On the study more broadly: Patients had diphenylcyclopropenone applied to the scalp weekly throughout the approximately 22-week study. Small differences in pooled library volume mainly drove the variation in TCR yields per sample. Patches that contained 0.01% DPC were applied to the upper back and read at 6 days.

Time point described: patch test 3, about 24 weeks after DPC sensitization. The sample's treatment: therapeutic diphenylcyclopropenone sensitization with weekly scalp DPC. The donor pool consisted of alopecia patients aged 18 to 70 years, considered suitable for DPC. TCRdb reanalysed the RACE reads using MiXCR and keeps one entry per CDR3 protein. The sample contains over 55,000 distinct CDR3 sequences, around 10% of which appear only once. The V end lost 3 bases, the J end lost 7 bases, and 13 bases lay between the germline ends. The CDR3 covers 14 residues. Germline assignment: CDR1 LNHNV and CDR2 YYDKDF (reference sequence). In this sample, this clonotype turned up many times.

The starting material was whole blood, obtained in connection with sensitization to the hapten diphenylcyclopropenone (DPC). The clonotype comes from a woman between 45 and 65 years old with alopecia areata. Some clones in this sample may be carry-over from other donors' samples. V is TRBV15 and J is TRBJ1-5; D might be TRBD1 (6 bases). The CDR3 coding sequence is TGTGCCACCAGCAGTTTCGGGGGCGGACAGCCCCAGCATTTT. This codes for CATSSFGGGQPQHF.